The 25 T cell receptor beta chains reported below all come from one sample, sequenced in a study of T cell responses to AZD1222 COVID-19 vaccine. Clones were read by immunoSEQ multiplex PCR, and TCRdb kept only the in-frame ones, dropping some. The sample has under 130,000 clones, roughly nine tenths seen once; the top ten hold 40% to 55%. This specimen consisted of peripheral blood, obtained 28 days after the second AZD1222 dose. These receptors were obtained from an adult who received the AZD1222 COVID-19 vaccine.

This clone showed up just once. The chain links TRBV27 to TRBJ1-6; D unclear. Germline assignment: CDR1 MNHEY and CDR2 SMNVEV (reference sequence). The V and J ends lost 1 base and 8 bases respectively, with 15 bases between them. The CDR3 covers 16 residues. CDR3 residues: CASSLWSPRKDSPLHF. The CDR3 coding sequence is TGTGCCAGCAGTTTATGGAGCCCCAGGAAGGATTCACCCCTCCACTTT.

This chain joins TRBV28 and TRBJ2-7, with a tentative D call TRBD1 (6 bases). In germline, CDR1 is MDHEN, CDR2 SYDVKM. CDR3 size: 12 residues. Trimming took off 7 bases at V and 3 bases at J, with 10 bases between the two ends. The CDR3 protein is CASTTGRYEQYF. The CDR3 DNA sequence: TGTGCCAGCACCACAGGGCGCTACGAGCAGTACTTC.

The chain has TRBV5-1 and TRBJ2-6; no firm D call. CDR1 SGHRS and CDR2 YFSETQ come from the germline V gene. The CDR3 extends over 16 amino acids. V was cut by 5 bases and J by 0 bases, with 12 bases left in between. CDR3 sequence (DNA): TGCGCCAGCAGGCCCGCCGTTATCTCTGGGGCCAACGTCCTGACTTTC. It specifies CASRPAVISGANVLTF.

The chain combines TRBV30 with TRBJ1-2; no clear D. Germline V gene lookup returns CDR1 GTSNPN and CDR2 SVGIG (reference sequence). Deletions cut 3 bases from V and 3 bases from J, with 8 bases between. This CDR3 spans 12 amino acids. CDR3 region: CAWSVQDYGYTF. CDR3 DNA sequence: TGTGCCTGGAGCGTTCAGGACTATGGCTACACCTTC.

The chain's CDR3 is CASSPPGQGDGYTF. The CDR3 DNA sequence: TGTGCCAGCAGTCCCCCGGGACAGGGCGATGGCTACACCTTC. The chain is built from TRBV28 and TRBJ1-2, with 9 nucleotides matching TRBD1. Looked up from germline, CDR1 is MDHEN and CDR2 is SYDVKM. This CDR3 has 14 residues. V lost 5 bases and J lost 6; bases outside the gene matches: 7.

This chain links TRBV19 with TRBJ2-7; the D is unclear. CDR3 size: 11 residues. Trimming pared 3 bases from V and 6 bases from J, leaving 6 bases between. Per germline, CDR1 LNHDA and CDR2 SQIVND (reference sequence). CDR3 sequence (DNA): TGTGCCAGTAGTATTCAAGGCGAGCAGTACTTC. This encodes CASSIQGEQYF.

J is TRBJ2-7 and V is TRBV3-1 (or the pseudogene TRBV3-2); 9 bases are a match to TRBD2. Trimming removed 4 bases from V and 0 bases from J; junction bases left unmatched: 4. CDR1 is LGHDT, CDR2 YNNKEL, per germline (reference sequence). This CDR3 has 15 amino acids. CDR3 nucleotides: TGTGCCAGCAGCCCGTCTAGCGGGAACTCCTACGAGCAGTACTTC. The encoded protein is CASSPSSGNSYEQYF.

This chain joins TRBV10-3 and TRBJ1-4; D gene ambiguous. CDR1 and CDR2 (germline): ENHRY, SYGVKD. Trimming removed 0 bases at V and 3 bases at J, with 5 bases between. The CDR3 is made up of 14 amino acids. DNA for the CDR3: TGTGCCATCAGTGAGTCGGGCCCTAATGAAAAACTGTTTTTT. Encoded protein: CAISESGPNEKLFF.

This chain links TRBV7-2 with TRBJ2-1; TRBD1 agrees at 9 bases. The germline gives CDR1 SGHTA, CDR2 FQGNSA. This CDR3 is built from 17 residues. The trim removed 6 bases at V and 0 bases at J, leaving 9 bases unmatched. CDR3 sequence reads: CASSRTGGGGSYNEQFF. For the CDR3, the DNA is TGTGCCAGCAGTCGTACAGGGGGCGGGGGCTCCTACAATGAGCAGTTCTTC. The full variable domain, with the rest looked up from reference TRBV7-2 and TRBJ2-1, is GAGVSQSPSNKVTEKGKDVELRCDPISGHTALYWYRQSLGQGLEFLIYFQGNSAPDKSGLPSDRFSAERTGGSVSTLTIQRTQQEDSAVYLCASSRTGGGGSYNEQFFGPGTRLTVL.

The chain uses TRBV24-1 and TRBJ2-5; 9 positions match TRBD2. V gave up 4 bases and J gave up 4 bases; unmatched junction bases: 9. Germline assignment: CDR1 KGHDR and CDR2 SFDVKD. The CDR3 extends over 16 amino acids. The CDR3 region has the DNA TGTGCCACCAGTGACCTCGGTAGCGGGAGTGGAGAGACCCAGTACTTC. It translates to CATSDLGSGSGETQYF.

The chain has TRBV7-6 and TRBJ1-5, with no clear D. The germline V and J ends were trimmed by 0 bases and 3 bases, with 6 bases remaining between them. Germline assignment: CDR1 SGHVS and CDR2 FNYEAQ. The CDR3 has 14 residues. The CDR3 reads CASSLALNNQPQHF. For the CDR3, the DNA is TGTGCCAGCAGCTTAGCTCTGAACAATCAGCCCCAGCATTTT.

J is TRBJ2-3 and V is TRBV7-2; the match to TRBD1 covers 7 bases. V lost 4 bases to trimming and J lost 2 bases; unmatched junction nucleotides: 6. This CDR3 is built from 15 residues. CDR1 is SGHTA, CDR2 FQGNSA, per germline. In DNA, the CDR3 is TGTGCCAGCAGCTCCCAGGGACAGCCCACAGATACGCAGTATTTT. Translation gives CASSSQGQPTDTQYF. Together with reference TRBV7-2 and TRBJ2-3, the CDR3 gives the full variable domain: GAGVSQSPSNKVTEKGKDVELRCDPISGHTALYWYRQSLGQGLEFLIYFQGNSAPDKSGLPSDRFSAERTGGSVSTLTIQRTQQEDSAVYLCASSSQGQPTDTQYFGPGTRLTVL.

The chain links TRBV5-1 to TRBJ2-7; TRBD1 agrees at 7 bases. This CDR3 has 14 residues. The trim removed 6 bases at V and 5 bases at J, leaving 11 bases unmatched. Germline V gene data show CDR1 as SGHRS and CDR2 as YFSETQ. CDR3 in DNA: TGCGCCAGCAAAAGGGGGCAGGGTTTCCACGAGCAGTACTTC. Translated, it gives CASKRGQGFHEQYF.

The V call is TRBV19, the J call TRBJ2-1, with TRBD2 matching 9 bases. Per germline, CDR1 LNHDA and CDR2 SQIVND (reference sequence). The CDR3 length is 14 residues. J gave up 6 bases and V 9 bases, and 9 bases lay outside the gene matches. The chain's CDR3 is CARAGTSWTNEQFF. CDR3 sequence (DNA): TGTGCCAGAGCCGGGACTAGCTGGACCAATGAGCAGTTCTTC.

The V gene is TRBV28, the J gene TRBJ1-3, with D possibly being TRBD1 (6 bases). V lost 5 bases, J lost 0 bases, and 14 bases lay in between. CDR1 is MDHEN and CDR2 is SYDVKM in the germline V gene. CDR3 length equals 16 residues. In DNA form, the CDR3 reads TGTGCCAGCAGTGCCGACAGGCGACGCTCTGGAAACACCATATATTTT. As protein: CASSADRRRSGNTIYF.

V gene TRBV5-1 combines with J gene TRBJ1-2, with D unresolved. CDR3 size: 13 residues. Trimming pared 2 bases from V and 7 bases from J, leaving 12 bases between. Germline lookup yields CDR1 SGHRS and CDR2 YFSETQ. The CDR3 DNA follows: TGCGCCAGCAGCTTCGGATCCAGCAGTGGCTACACCTTC. Residues: CASSFGSSSGYTF. Together with reference TRBV5-1 and TRBJ1-2, the CDR3 gives the full variable domain: KAGVTQTPRYLIKTRGQQVTLSCSPISGHRSVSWYQQTPGQGLQFLFEYFSETQRNKGNFPGRFSGRQFSNSRSEMNVSTLELGDSALYLCASSFGSSSGYTFGSGTRLTVV.

The J gene is TRBJ2-7, the V gene TRBV19; 8 nucleotides line up with TRBD1. Unmatched junction bases numbered 9, after V lost 2 bases and J lost 3 bases. CDR3 length: 16 residues. Germline V gives CDR1 LNHDA, CDR2 SQIVND (reference sequence). CDR3 bases: TGTGCCAGTAGTATAAAAGGGGGAGACAGGGGCTACGAGCAGTACTTC. Protein sequence: CASSIKGGDRGYEQYF.

This clone was seen only once. Here the CDR3 omits its conserved ending phenylalanine or tryptophan, so a read error is the likely source. The DNA is omitted, as the CDR3 cannot be located on it reliably, and the CDR3 follows TCRdb's listing. The V and J genes are TRBV7-2 and TRBJ2-7; the table's D call of TRBD2 was not tested on the DNA. CDR1 is SGHTA and CDR2 is FQGNSA in the germline V gene. The CDR3 spans 14 residues, counting both ends. The chain's CDR3 is CASSFGTSGSSLAL.

The rearrangement links TRBV10-2 to TRBJ2-5; 8 nucleotides agree with TRBD1. The CDR3 runs to 14 residues. Looked up from germline, CDR1 is WSHSY and CDR2 is SAAADI. V gave up 4 bases and J gave up 4 bases; unmatched junction bases: 5. CDR3 nucleotide sequence: TGCGCCAGCAGTGCCGGGACAGGTGGAGAGACCCAGTACTTC. Amino acids: CASSAGTGGETQYF.

In its sample, this clone was seen a few times. The chain has TRBV12-3 or TRBV12-4 and TRBJ2-3; the D gene is possibly TRBD2 (5 bases). The CDR3 consists of 12 residues. V was pared by 8 bases and J by 5 bases, with 11 bases between. The CDR3, as DNA: TGTGCCAGCGGAGGAGTCGGAGATACGCAGTATTTT. Translated: CASGGVGDTQYF.

V and J are TRBV2 and TRBJ2-4; possibly TRBD2 for D (6 bases). From germline, CDR1 is SNHLY and CDR2 FYNNEI. This CDR3 comprises 16 residues. The germline V and J ends were trimmed by 2 bases and 7 bases, with 18 bases remaining between them. CDR3 nucleotides: TGTGCCAGCAGTGAACCCCCGGGGGTGAATTGGAACATTCAGTACTTC. Amino acids: CASSEPPGVNWNIQYF.

The rearrangement joins TRBV28 to TRBJ2-7; 10 nucleotides align to TRBD2. This CDR3 contains 15 residues. Germline V gives CDR1 MDHEN, CDR2 SYDVKM. Trimming took 5 bases from V and 6 from J; bases not matched to a gene: 10. CDR3 nucleotides: TGTGCCAGCAGTGGGCTAGCGGGAGTTTTACGCGAGCAGTACTTC. Translated, it gives CASSGLAGVLREQYF.

The V call is TRBV6-5, the J call TRBJ1-1, with D hard to call. This CDR3 has 14 residues. Between the trimmed V and J ends, which lost 2 bases and 1 base, there was a span of 8 bases. CDR1 and CDR2 from the germline V gene are MNHEY and SVGAGI. The CDR3 spells CASSYGNRNTEAFF. DNA for the CDR3: TGTGCCAGCAGTTACGGAAACCGGAACACTGAAGCTTTCTTT.

This chain uses TRBV28 with TRBJ2-5, with 11 nucleotides matching TRBD1. The CDR3 has 15 amino acids. Germline lookup yields CDR1 MDHEN and CDR2 SYDVKM. The V segment lost 7 bases and the J segment 5 bases; nucleotides outside the gene matches: 9. The CDR3 DNA reads TGTGCCAGCAAAACGGGGGGACAGGGGGACGAGACCCAGTACTTC. It encodes CASKTGGQGDETQYF.

The chain employs TRBV19 and TRBJ2-7; 8 bases align to TRBD1. The V gene end was trimmed by 5 bases and the J gene end by 4 bases; junction bases not matched to a gene: 7. Per germline, CDR1 LNHDA and CDR2 SQIVND (reference sequence). This CDR3 is built from 14 residues. CDR3 protein: CASSSGTGAYEQYF. The CDR3 region has the DNA TGTGCCAGTAGTTCCGGGACAGGAGCATACGAGCAGTACTTC.